This TCR beta chain was retrieved from a study of blood T cell repertoires in COVID-19 (dated by TCRdb to 2020 to 2021). Describing the broader study: Samples from collaborators originated in the United States, Italy and Spain and spanned both the acute and convalescent phases of COVID-19. The material from the prospective study consisted of cDNA or gDNA derived from T cells, B-cell-depleted T cells, or PBMCs. The dataset comprised deeply sampled blood TCRbeta repertoires from subjects exposed to, actively infected with, or recovered from COVID-19. The repertoires were released in a freely available public database meant as a resource for research on the immune response to SARS-CoV-2. Samples were obtained from the ongoing ImmuneRACE study (first 160 participants) and from over 1,000 subjects provided by 6 global collaborators. Nearly every sample came with metadata listing a de-identified subject ID, COVID-19 status, age in years and sex. Where HLA class I and class II types were available, the types were taken from metadata supplied by the sample provider, not from assay-based typing. Here is what the overall study found, with its caveats: Clinical and demographic metadata were provided uncurated, with the amount varying by source and participant.

From the cysteine through the phenylalanine, the CDR3 covers 12 amino acids. The retained sequence is limited to the CDR3, 36 bases, with the frame set at the first base. A distance of 21 bases separates the germline ends of V and J, which lose 7 bases and 14 bases respectively. In the germline V gene, CDR1 corresponds to SGHRS and CDR2 to YFSETQ. This clone was seen a handful of times. Its antigen remains unidentified. Base qualities were left out, and no much larger clone turns up one base away. TCRbeta CDR3 regions were amplified from genomic DNA by means of the immunoSEQ Assay, a bias-controlled multiplex PCR. The original pipeline was this. The number of nucleated cells in each sample was estimated by amplification of reference gene primers within the assay. To quantify the absolute abundance of each unique TCRbeta CDR3 rearrangement, sequence reads were collapsed and filtered. Productive Simpson clonality was computed per sample as the square root of Simpson's diversity index over productive rearrangements. This immuneACCESS table, as held by TCRdb, lists in-frame sequences with V and J called but not all clones. Of the missing ones, under half trace to an unresolved V gene in checked studies; the others have no known cause. The V and J calls and the clone size are those of that table, but D and trimming were determined from the DNA. Counted in this sample were about 170,000 clones; around four fifths of them appeared once. The ten biggest clones cover 3.6% of the sample.

Participants in the prospective study were aged about 18 to 95 years, lived in 20 to 30 United States geographic areas, and enrolled through a virtual design. Cohort assignment in the prospective study relied on participant-reported clinical history from a screening survey and a study questionnaire. In the prospective study, mobile phlebotomists collected whole blood, serum and a nasopharyngeal or oropharyngeal swab from each participant. Over an approximately 2-month period, participants in the prospective study had the option of providing additional blood draws and questionnaires. Before DNA extraction, prospective study blood samples were shipped either frozen or at room temperature.

This receptor chain uses TRBV5-1 and TRBJ1-2; the best D guess is TRBD1, with 5 bases matching. Sequencing input: PBMCs or T cells enriched from blood (not recorded which). The receptor comes from a woman aged 45-65 years in a cohort exposed to, infected with or recovered from COVID-19 (not recorded which). The CDR3 reads CASGTDQGRRTF. DNA sequence: TGCGCCAGCGGTACGGATCAGGGCCGTAGGACCTTC.